This is a list of T cell receptor beta chains from one sample in a study of T cell responses to AZD1222 COVID-19 vaccine. The assay was immunoSEQ multiplex PCR, and TCRdb's table has in-frame clones only and misses some. The sample has some 63,000 clones; approximately 92% are singletons. The sample in question was peripheral blood, obtained 28 days after the second AZD1222 dose. The receptors come from an adult who received the AZD1222 COVID-19 vaccine. CDR3s include the opening cysteine and the closing phenylalanine or tryptophan. Fields, in order: J gene, clone size, D gene, CDR3 length, V gene, CDR3 DNA, CDR3 protein. The D gene is left open where the match is weak. The size of a clone is reported for some rows only, either as once, few or many, or as a class for expanded clones.

J gene: TRBJ2-2; clone size: NA; D gene: NA; CDR3 length: 15; V gene: TRBV9; CDR3 DNA: TGTGCCAGCAGCGTAGGAAGTACCCTAGGCGGGGAGCTGTTTTTT; CDR3 protein: CASSVGSTLGGELFF
J gene: TRBJ1-6; clone size: NA; D gene: TRBD1; CDR3 length: 15; V gene: TRBV5-1; CDR3 DNA: TGCGCCAGCCGAGACGGACAGGATTATAATTCACCCCTCCACTTT; CDR3 protein: CASRDGQDYNSPLHF
J gene: TRBJ2-7; clone size: NA; D gene: NA; CDR3 length: 12; V gene: TRBV25-1; CDR3 DNA: TGTGCCAGCAGTGATGATAGGGTCTGGCAGTACTTC; CDR3 protein: CASSDDRVWQYF
J gene: TRBJ2-2; clone size: NA; D gene: TRBD1; CDR3 length: 15; V gene: TRBV5-4; CDR3 DNA: TGTGCCAGCAGCTCAGGGGACAGACCCACCGGGGAGCTGTTTTTT; CDR3 protein: CASSSGDRPTGELFF
J gene: TRBJ1-5; clone size: NA; D gene: NA; CDR3 length: 13; V gene: TRBV18; CDR3 DNA: TGTGCCAGCTCACGTACCCTTGGGAAAGCCCAGCATTTT; CDR3 protein: CASSRTLGKAQHF
J gene: TRBJ1-5; clone size: NA; D gene: TRBD1; CDR3 length: 19; V gene: TRBV19; CDR3 DNA: TGTGCCAGTAATTCACCCCAGGACAGGGGACCGTTGAGCAATCAGCCCCAGCATTTT; CDR3 protein: CASNSPQDRGPLSNQPQHF
J gene: TRBJ2-5; clone size: NA; D gene: TRBD1; CDR3 length: 14; V gene: TRBV27; CDR3 DNA: TGTGCCAGCACCCTAAGGGACAGGGAAGAGACCCAGTACTTC; CDR3 protein: CASTLRDREETQYF
J gene: TRBJ1-2; clone size: NA; D gene: NA; CDR3 length: 13; V gene: TRBV5-4; CDR3 DNA: TGTGCCAGCAGCTTGGTATCTAACTATGGCTACACCTTC; CDR3 protein: CASSLVSNYGYTF
J gene: TRBJ2-7; clone size: NA; D gene: NA; CDR3 length: 14; V gene: TRBV19; CDR3 DNA: TGTGCCAGTAGTTCCTACCGGGACATTGGGGAGCAGTACTTC; CDR3 protein: CASSSYRDIGEQYF
J gene: TRBJ2-3; clone size: NA; D gene: TRBD1; CDR3 length: 16; V gene: TRBV5-4; CDR3 DNA: TGTGCCAGCAGCTCACGGACAGGGACATACACAGATACGCAGTATTTT; CDR3 protein: CASSSRTGTYTDTQYF
J gene: TRBJ2-7; clone size: few; D gene: NA; CDR3 length: 12; V gene: TRBV29-1; CDR3 DNA: TGCAGCGTTGAGGACACTTACTACGAGCAGTACTTC; CDR3 protein: CSVEDTYYEQYF
J gene: TRBJ1-2; clone size: NA; D gene: NA; CDR3 length: 14; V gene: TRBV12-5; CDR3 DNA: TGTGCTAGTGGTTTGGACGGATCTAACTATGGCTACACCTTC; CDR3 protein: CASGLDGSNYGYTF
J gene: TRBJ2-7; clone size: NA; D gene: TRBD1; CDR3 length: 15; V gene: TRBV9; CDR3 DNA: TGTGCCAGCAGCGTAGAACAGGGGGCTACCTACGAGCAGTACTTC; CDR3 protein: CASSVEQGATYEQYF
J gene: TRBJ1-1; clone size: NA; D gene: TRBD1; CDR3 length: 13; V gene: TRBV6-6; CDR3 DNA: TGTGCCAGCAGCAGGGGACAGGGGCTTGAAGCTTTCTTT; CDR3 protein: CASSRGQGLEAFF
J gene: TRBJ1-6; clone size: NA; D gene: NA; CDR3 length: 14; V gene: TRBV6-4; CDR3 DNA: TGTGCCAGGTATGGGAATTGGGGGTATGCACCCCTCCACTTT; CDR3 protein: CARYGNWGYAPLHF
J gene: TRBJ1-2; clone size: NA; D gene: NA; CDR3 length: 13; V gene: TRBV6-5; CDR3 DNA: TGTGCCAGCAAGACCGGGACGGGCTATGGCTACACCTTC; CDR3 protein: CASKTGTGYGYTF
J gene: TRBJ2-7; clone size: NA; D gene: TRBD1; CDR3 length: 16; V gene: TRBV28; CDR3 DNA: TGTGCCAGCACCCCAGGGGGGACAGGGGGCACCTACGAGCAGTACTTC; CDR3 protein: CASTPGGTGGTYEQYF
J gene: TRBJ1-1; clone size: NA; D gene: TRBD1; CDR3 length: 15; V gene: TRBV10-1; CDR3 DNA: TGCGCCAGCAGTGATGCCGGGACAGCGAACACTGAAGCTTTCTTT; CDR3 protein: CASSDAGTANTEAFF
J gene: TRBJ2-2; clone size: once; D gene: TRBD2; CDR3 length: 21; V gene: TRBV4-3; CDR3 DNA: TGCGCCAGCAGCCAAGATACGGTGACTAGCGGGGGGTTGGGCTTGCACGGGGAGCTGTTTTTT; CDR3 protein: CASSQDTVTSGGLGLHGELFF
J gene: TRBJ2-1; clone size: NA; D gene: TRBD2; CDR3 length: 19; V gene: TRBV3-1/TRBV3-2; CDR3 DNA: TGTGCCAGCAGCCAAGATCGAGCAGGAGGACTAGCGGGGTTGAGGGAGCAGTTCTTC; CDR3 protein: CASSQDRAGGLAGLREQFF
J gene: TRBJ1-2; clone size: once; D gene: NA; CDR3 length: 11; V gene: TRBV4-1; CDR3 DNA: TGCGCCAGCAGCCAAGGGTTGAGTTACACCTTC; CDR3 protein: CASSQGLSYTF
J gene: TRBJ1-2; clone size: NA; D gene: NA; CDR3 length: 12; V gene: TRBV9; CDR3 DNA: TGTGCCCGATACGTTCGATACTATGGCTACACCTTC; CDR3 protein: CARYVRYYGYTF
J gene: TRBJ1-2; clone size: NA; D gene: TRBD1; CDR3 length: 13; V gene: TRBV5-1; CDR3 DNA: TGCGCCAGCAGCTCTTCCGGGACAGATGGCTACACCTTC; CDR3 protein: CASSSSGTDGYTF
J gene: TRBJ2-3; clone size: NA; D gene: TRBD2; CDR3 length: 16; V gene: TRBV19; CDR3 DNA: TGTGCCAGTAGTGTGGGACTAGCGGGTTTCACAGATACGCAGTATTTT; CDR3 protein: CASSVGLAGFTDTQYF
J gene: TRBJ1-2; clone size: NA; D gene: NA; CDR3 length: 16; V gene: TRBV5-6; CDR3 DNA: TGTGCCAGCAGCGAGATACAGGGAAGACCTAACTATGGCTACACCTTC; CDR3 protein: CASSEIQGRPNYGYTF
J gene: TRBJ2-1; clone size: NA; D gene: TRBD2; CDR3 length: 15; V gene: TRBV19; CDR3 DNA: TGTGCCACGGGCCAGACTAGCGGAGCCCGGTATGAGCAGTTCTTC; CDR3 protein: CATGQTSGARYEQFF
J gene: TRBJ1-3; clone size: once; D gene: NA; CDR3 length: 13; V gene: TRBV9; CDR3 DNA: TGTGCCAGCAGCGTAGAGGGGGTCCACACCATATATTTT; CDR3 protein: CASSVEGVHTIYF
J gene: TRBJ1-1; clone size: NA; D gene: NA; CDR3 length: 15; V gene: TRBV5-6; CDR3 DNA: TGTGCCAGCAGCTTAGGCGGCAGGGTGAACACTGAAGCTTTCTTT; CDR3 protein: CASSLGGRVNTEAFF